This T cell receptor (beta chain) was recorded in a study of blood T cell repertoires in COVID-19. Overall study context: The United States, Italy and Spain were the sources of the acute and convalescent COVID-19 samples. Sources were T cells, B-cell-depleted T cells, or PBMCs; the material itself was cDNA or gDNA.

Per the authors' pipeline: Nucleated cell counts were estimated from reference gene primer amplification. The method was immunoSEQ multiplex PCR; TCRdb's version includes in-frame clones alone and lacks a portion of them. D and trimming were read from the DNA, whereas the V and J calls and clone size are those reported in that table. Found here are fewer than 300,000 clones, under 90% of them singletons; the top ten hold 8.5% to 9.5%. After removal of 0 bases from V and 2 bases from J, the junction contained 1 base not matched to a gene. The CDR3 contains 14 residues. Germline CDR1 reads LNHDA; CDR2 reads SQIVND (reference sequence).

The rearrangement joins TRBV19 to TRBJ2-7; 7 nucleotides match TRBD1. The clonotype comes from a woman between 45 and 65 years old who had recovered from COVID-19. Material for sequencing was peripheral blood. In nucleotides, the CDR3 is TGTGCCAGTAGTATAGAAACAGGGGCCTACGAGCAGTACTTC. Protein: CASSIETGAYEQYF.